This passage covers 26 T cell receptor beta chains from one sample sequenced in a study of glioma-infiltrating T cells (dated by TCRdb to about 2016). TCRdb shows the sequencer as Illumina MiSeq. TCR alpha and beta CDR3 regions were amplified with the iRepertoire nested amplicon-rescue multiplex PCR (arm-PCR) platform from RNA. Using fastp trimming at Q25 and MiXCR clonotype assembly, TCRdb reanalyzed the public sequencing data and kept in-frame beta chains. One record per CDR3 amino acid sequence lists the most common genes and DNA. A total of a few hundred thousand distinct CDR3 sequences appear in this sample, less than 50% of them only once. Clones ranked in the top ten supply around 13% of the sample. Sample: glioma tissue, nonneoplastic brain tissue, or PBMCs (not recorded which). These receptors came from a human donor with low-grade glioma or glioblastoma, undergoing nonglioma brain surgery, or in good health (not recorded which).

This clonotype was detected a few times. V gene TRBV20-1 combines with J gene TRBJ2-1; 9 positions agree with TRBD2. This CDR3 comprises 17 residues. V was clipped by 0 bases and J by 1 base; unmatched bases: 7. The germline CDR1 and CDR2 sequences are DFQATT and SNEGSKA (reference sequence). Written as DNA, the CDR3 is TGCAGTGCTAGAGATCGTGTAAGCGGGAGGTCCTACAATGAGCAGTTCTTC. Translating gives CSARDRVSGRSYNEQFF.

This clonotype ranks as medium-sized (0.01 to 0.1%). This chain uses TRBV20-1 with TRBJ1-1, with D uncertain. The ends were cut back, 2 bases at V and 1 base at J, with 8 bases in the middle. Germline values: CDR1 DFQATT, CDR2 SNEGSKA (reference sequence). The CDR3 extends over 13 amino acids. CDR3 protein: CSARSLQNTEAFF. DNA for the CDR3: TGCAGTGCTAGATCTTTACAGAACACTGAAGCTTTCTTT.

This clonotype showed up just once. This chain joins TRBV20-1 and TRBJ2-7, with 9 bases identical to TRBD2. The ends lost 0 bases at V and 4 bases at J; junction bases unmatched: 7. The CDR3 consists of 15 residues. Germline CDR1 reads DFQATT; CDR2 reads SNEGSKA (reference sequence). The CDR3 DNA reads TGCAGTGCTAGAGAAGGTAGCGGGAGCGGGTACGAGCAGTACTTC. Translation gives CSAREGSGSGYEQYF.

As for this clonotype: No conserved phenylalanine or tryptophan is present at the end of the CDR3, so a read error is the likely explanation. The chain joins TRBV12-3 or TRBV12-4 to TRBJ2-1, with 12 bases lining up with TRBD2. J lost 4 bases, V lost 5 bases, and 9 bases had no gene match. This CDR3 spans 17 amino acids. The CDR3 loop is CASSGFTGTSGYNEQFL. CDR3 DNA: TGTGCCAGCAGTGGATTCACCGGGACTAGCGGGTACAATGAGCAGTTCTTA.

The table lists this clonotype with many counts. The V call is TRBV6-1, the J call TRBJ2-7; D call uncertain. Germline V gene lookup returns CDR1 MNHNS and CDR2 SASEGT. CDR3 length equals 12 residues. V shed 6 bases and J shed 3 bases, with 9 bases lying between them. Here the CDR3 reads CASSIQRYEQYF. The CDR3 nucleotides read TGTGCCAGCAGCATACAGCGCTACGAGCAGTACTTC.

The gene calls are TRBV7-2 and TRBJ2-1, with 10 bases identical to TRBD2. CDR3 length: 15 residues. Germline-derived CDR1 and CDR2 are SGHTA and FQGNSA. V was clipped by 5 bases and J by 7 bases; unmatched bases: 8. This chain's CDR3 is CASSAGTSASNEQFF. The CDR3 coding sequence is TGTGCCAGCAGCGCAGGGACTAGCGCTAGTAATGAGCAGTTCTTC.

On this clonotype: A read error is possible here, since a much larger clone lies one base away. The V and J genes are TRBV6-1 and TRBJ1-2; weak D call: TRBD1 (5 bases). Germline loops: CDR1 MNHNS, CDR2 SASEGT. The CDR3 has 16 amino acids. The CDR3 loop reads CASGDGDHGGEYGCTF. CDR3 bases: TGTGCCAGCGGAGACGGAGACCACGGGGGAGAGTATGGCTGCACCTTC.

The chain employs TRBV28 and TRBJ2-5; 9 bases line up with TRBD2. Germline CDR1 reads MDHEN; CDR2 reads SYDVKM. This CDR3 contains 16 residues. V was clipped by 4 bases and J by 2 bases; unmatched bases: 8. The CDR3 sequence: CASSSPRLAGQETQYF. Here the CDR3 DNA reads TGTGCCAGCAGTTCCCCTAGGCTAGCGGGACAAGAGACCCAGTACTTC.

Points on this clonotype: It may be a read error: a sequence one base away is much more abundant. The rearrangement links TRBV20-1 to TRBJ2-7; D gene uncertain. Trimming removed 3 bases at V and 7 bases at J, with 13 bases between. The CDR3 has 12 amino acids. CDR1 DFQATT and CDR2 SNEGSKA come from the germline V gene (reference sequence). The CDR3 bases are TGCAGTGCTAGTGGCAGAACCAATGAGCAGTACTTC. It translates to CSASGRTNEQYF.

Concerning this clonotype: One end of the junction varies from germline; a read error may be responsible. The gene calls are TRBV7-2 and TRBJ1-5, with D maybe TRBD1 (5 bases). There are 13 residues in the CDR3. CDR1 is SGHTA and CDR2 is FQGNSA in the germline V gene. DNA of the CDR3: TGTGCCAGCAGCTTCCAGGGCTCTCAGCCCCCGCATTTT. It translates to CASSFQGSQPPHF.

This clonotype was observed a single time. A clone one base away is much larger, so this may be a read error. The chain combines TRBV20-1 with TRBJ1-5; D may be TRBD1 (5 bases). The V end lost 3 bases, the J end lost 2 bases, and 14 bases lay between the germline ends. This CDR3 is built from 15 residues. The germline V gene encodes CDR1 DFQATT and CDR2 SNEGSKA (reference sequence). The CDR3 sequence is CSASRPRQRNQPQHF. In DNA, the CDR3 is TGCAGTGCTAGTCGTCCCAGACAGCGCAATCAGCCCCAGCATTTT.

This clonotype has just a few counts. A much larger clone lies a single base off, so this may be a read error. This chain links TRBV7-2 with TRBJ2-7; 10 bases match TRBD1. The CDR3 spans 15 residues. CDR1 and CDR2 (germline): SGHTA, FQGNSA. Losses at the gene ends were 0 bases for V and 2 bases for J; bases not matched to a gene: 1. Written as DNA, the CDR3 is TGTGCCAGCAGCTTAGCGGGACAGGGGCCCTACGAGCAGTACTTC. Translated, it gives CASSLAGQGPYEQYF.

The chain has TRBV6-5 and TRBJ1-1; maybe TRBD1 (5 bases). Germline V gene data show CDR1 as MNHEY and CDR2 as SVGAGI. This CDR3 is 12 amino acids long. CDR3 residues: CVSSWYGAEAFF. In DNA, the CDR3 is TGTGTTAGCAGTTGGTATGGGGCCGAAGCTTTCTTT.

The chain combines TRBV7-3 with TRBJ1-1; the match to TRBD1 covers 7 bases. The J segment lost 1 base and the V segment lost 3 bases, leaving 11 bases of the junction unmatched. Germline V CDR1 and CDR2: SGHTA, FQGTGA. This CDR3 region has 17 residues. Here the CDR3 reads CASSFFAGDRPNTEAFF. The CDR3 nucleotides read TGTGCCAGCAGCTTTTTCGCCGGGGACAGACCGAACACTGAAGCTTTCTTT.

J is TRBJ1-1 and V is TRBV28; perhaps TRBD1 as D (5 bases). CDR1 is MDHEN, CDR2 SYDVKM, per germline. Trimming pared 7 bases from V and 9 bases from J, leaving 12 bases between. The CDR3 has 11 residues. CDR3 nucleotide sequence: TGTGCCAGCACCGCGGGGGGTAAAGCTTTCTTT. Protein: CASTAGGKAFF.

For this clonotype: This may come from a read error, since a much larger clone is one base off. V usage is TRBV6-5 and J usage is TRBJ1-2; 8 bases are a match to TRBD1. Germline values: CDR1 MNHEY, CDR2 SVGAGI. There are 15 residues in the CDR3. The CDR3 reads CASSYGARGLGGYAF. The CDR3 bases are TGTGCCAGCAGTTACGGGGCCAGGGGGCTGGGTGGCTACGCCTTC.

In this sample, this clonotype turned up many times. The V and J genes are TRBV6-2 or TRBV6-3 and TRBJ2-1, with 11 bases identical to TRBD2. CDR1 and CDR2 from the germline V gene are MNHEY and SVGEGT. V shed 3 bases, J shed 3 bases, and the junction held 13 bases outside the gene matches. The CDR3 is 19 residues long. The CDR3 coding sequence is TGTGCCAGCAGTTATACTCACTTGGGACTAGCGGCCTACTACAATGAGCAGTTCTTC. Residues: CASSYTHLGLAAYYNEQFF.

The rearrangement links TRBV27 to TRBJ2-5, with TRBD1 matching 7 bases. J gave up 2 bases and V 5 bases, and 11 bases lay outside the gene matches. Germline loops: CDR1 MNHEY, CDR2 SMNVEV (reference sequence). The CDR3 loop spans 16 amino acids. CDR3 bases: TGTGCCAGCAGTACCCCTTCCCGGGACAGACAAGAGACCCAGTACTTC. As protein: CASSTPSRDRQETQYF.

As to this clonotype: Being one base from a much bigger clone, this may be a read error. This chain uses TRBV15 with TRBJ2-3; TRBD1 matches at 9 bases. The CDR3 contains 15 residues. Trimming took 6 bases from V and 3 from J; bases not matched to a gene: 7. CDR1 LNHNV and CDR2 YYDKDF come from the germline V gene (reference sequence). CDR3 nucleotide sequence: TGTGCCACCAGAAGACTGGGACAGGGTACAGATACGCAGTATTTT. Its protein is CATRRLGQGTDTQYF.

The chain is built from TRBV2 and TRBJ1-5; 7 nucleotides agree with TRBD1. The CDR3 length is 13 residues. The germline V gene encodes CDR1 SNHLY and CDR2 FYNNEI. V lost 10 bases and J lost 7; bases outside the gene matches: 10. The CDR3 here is CATQGEGGQPQHF. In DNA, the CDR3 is TGTGCCACCCAGGGGGAGGGAGGACAGCCCCAGCATTTT.

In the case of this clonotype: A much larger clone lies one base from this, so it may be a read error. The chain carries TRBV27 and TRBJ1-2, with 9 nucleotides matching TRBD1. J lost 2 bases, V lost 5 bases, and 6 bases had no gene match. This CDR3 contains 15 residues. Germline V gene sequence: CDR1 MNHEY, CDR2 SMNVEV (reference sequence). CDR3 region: CASSTAGTGNYGYTF. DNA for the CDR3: TGTGCCAGCAGTACCGCCGGGACAGGGAACTATGGCTACACCTTC.

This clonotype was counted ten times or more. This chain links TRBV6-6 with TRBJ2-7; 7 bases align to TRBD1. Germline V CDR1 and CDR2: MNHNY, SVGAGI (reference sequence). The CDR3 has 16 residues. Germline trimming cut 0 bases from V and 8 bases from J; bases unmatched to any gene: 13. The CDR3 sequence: CASSYSPGQPNRKQYF. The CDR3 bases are TGTGCCAGCAGTTACTCCCCGGGACAGCCCAATCGGAAGCAGTACTTC.

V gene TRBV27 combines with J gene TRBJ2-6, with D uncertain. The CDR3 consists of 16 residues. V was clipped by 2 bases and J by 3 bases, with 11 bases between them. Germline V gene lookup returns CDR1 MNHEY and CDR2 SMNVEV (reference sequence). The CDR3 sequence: CASSLVGFYGANVLTF. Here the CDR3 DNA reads TGTGCCAGCAGTTTAGTGGGGTTCTATGGGGCCAACGTCCTGACTTTC.

The CDR3 reads CSAPRLAVVHEQYF. The CDR3 DNA follows: TGCAGTGCCCCCCGACTAGCGGTAGTGCACGAGCAGTACTTC. The rearrangement joins TRBV20-1 to TRBJ2-7; 9 bases are a match to TRBD2. Trimming removed 6 bases from V and 5 bases from J; junction bases left unmatched: 11. This CDR3 is built from 14 residues. Per germline, CDR1 DFQATT and CDR2 SNEGSKA (reference sequence).

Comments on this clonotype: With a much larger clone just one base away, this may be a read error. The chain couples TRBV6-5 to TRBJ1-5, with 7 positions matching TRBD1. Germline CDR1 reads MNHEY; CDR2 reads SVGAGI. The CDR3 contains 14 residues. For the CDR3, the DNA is TGTGCCAGCAGTCCGGACAGGAGGTATCAGCCCCAGCGTTTT. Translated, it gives CASSPDRRYQPQRF.

CDR3 protein: CASSQAGAGSYEQYF. DNA of the CDR3: TGTGCCAGCAGCCAAGCCGGGGCGGGGTCCTACGAGCAGTACTTC. V gene TRBV4-2 combines with J gene TRBJ2-7; tentative D call: TRBD2 (6 bases). Trimming stripped 1 base from V and 1 base from J, with 11 bases between. Germline V gives CDR1 LGHNA, CDR2 YNFKEQ. The CDR3 covers 15 residues.